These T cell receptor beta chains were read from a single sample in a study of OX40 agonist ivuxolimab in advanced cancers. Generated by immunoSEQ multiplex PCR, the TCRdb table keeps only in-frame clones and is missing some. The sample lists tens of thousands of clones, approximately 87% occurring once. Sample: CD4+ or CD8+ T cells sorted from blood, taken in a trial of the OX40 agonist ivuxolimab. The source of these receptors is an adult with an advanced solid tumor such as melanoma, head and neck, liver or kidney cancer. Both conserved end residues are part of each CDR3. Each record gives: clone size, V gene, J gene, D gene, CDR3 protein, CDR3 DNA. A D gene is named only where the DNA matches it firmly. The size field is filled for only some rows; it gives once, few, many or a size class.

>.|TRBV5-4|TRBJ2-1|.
CASSLGAGLEGEQFF
TGTGCCAGCAGCTTGGGGGCAGGGCTGGAGGGTGAGCAGTTCTTC
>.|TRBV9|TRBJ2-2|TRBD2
CASERGGSLTGTGELFF
TGTGCCAGCGAACGGGGGGGATCCCTCACGGGGACCGGGGAGCTGTTTTTT
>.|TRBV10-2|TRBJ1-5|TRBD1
CASSALTGNQPQHF
TGCGCCAGCAGCGCCTTGACAGGGAATCAGCCCCAGCATTTT
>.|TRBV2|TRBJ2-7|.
CASRGTASYEQYF
TGTGCCAGCAGGGGGACTGCCTCCTACGAGCAGTACTTC
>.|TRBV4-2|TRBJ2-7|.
CASSQGHEQYF
TGTGCCAGCAGCCAGGGCCACGAGCAGTACTTC
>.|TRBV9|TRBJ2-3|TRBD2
CASSVVGPGLGADTQYF
TGTGCCAGCAGCGTAGTCGGGCCGGGACTAGGAGCAGATACGCAGTATTTT
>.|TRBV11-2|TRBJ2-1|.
CASSQNNEQFF
TGTGCCAGCAGTCAAAACAATGAGCAGTTCTTC
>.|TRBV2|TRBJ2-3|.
CASSPQGRGSDTQYF
TGTGCCAGCAGTCCTCAGGGAAGGGGCTCAGATACGCAGTATTTT
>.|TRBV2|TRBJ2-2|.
CASSRTNSGWGNTGELFF
TGTGCCAGCAGTAGGACAAATTCGGGGTGGGGAAACACCGGGGAGCTGTTTTTT
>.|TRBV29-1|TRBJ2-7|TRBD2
CSVKGRDYGIYEQYF
TGCAGCGTAAAGGGCCGGGACTATGGGATTTACGAGCAGTACTTC
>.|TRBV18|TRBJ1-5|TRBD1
CASSPMTGVRPQHF
TGTGCCAGCTCACCAATGACAGGGGTGCGGCCCCAGCATTTT
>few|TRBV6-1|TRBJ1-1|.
CASTDRRNTEAFF
TGTGCCAGCACCGACAGGCGTAACACTGAAGCTTTCTTT
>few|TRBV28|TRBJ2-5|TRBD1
CASSSGQAEETQYF
TGTGCCAGCAGTTCCGGACAGGCCGAAGAGACCCAGTACTTC
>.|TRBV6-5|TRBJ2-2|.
CASSSGGTGELFF
TGTGCCAGCAGTTCCGGAGGGACCGGGGAGCTGTTTTTT
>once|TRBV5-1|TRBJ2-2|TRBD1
CASSPGGTGGRTGELFF
TGCGCCAGCAGCCCGGGCGGGACAGGGGGACGAACCGGGGAGCTGTTTTTT
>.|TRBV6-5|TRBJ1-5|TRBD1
CASRKDRVNNQPQHF
TGTGCCAGCAGGAAGGACAGGGTGAACAATCAGCCCCAGCATTTT
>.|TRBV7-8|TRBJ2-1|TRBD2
CASSLVLTSVMNEQFF
TGTGCCAGCAGCTTAGTTTTGACTAGCGTCATGAATGAGCAGTTCTTC
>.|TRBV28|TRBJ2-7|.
CASRWGQVRSYEQYF
TGTGCCAGCAGGTGGGGCCAGGTTCGTTCCTACGAGCAGTACTTC
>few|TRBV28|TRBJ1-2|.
CASSPTVYYGYTF
TGTGCCAGCAGCCCAACAGTGTACTATGGCTACACCTTC
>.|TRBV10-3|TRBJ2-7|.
CAISGNSYEQYF
TGTGCCATCAGCGGAAACTCCTACGAGCAGTACTTC
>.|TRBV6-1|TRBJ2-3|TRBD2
CASSEARPAGGPRGTQYF
TGTGCCAGCAGTGAAGCCCGCCCAGCGGGAGGGCCTCGGGGTACGCAGTATTTT
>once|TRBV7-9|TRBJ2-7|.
CASSLGSMSAYEQYF
TGTGCCAGCAGCTTAGGTTCAATGTCGGCCTACGAGCAGTACTTC
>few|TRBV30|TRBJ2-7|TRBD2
CAWSPGLRTYEQYF
TGTGCCTGGAGCCCGGGACTAAGGACCTACGAGCAGTACTTC
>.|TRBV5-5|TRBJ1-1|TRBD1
CASSPGDRLMNTEAFF
TGTGCCAGCAGCCCAGGGGACAGACTGATGAACACTGAAGCTTTCTTT
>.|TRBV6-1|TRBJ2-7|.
CASSWIRDISYEQYF
TGTGCCAGCAGCTGGATCCGGGACATCTCCTACGAGCAGTACTTC
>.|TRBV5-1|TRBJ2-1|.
CASSLATGHKTDEQFF
TGCGCCAGCAGCTTGGCCACAGGGCATAAGACCGATGAGCAGTTCTTC
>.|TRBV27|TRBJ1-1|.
CASSSRSPSGTEAFF
TGTGCCAGCAGTTCAAGGAGTCCCTCCGGCACTGAAGCTTTCTTT
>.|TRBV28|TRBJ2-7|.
CASRRRHRTHAVEQYF
TGTGCCAGCAGGCGGCGACATCGGACCCACGCTGTGGAGCAGTACTTC
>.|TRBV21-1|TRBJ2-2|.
CASCETGTGGDSDTGELFF
TGTGCCAGCTGCGAGACCGGGACAGGGGGCGATTCGGACACCGGGGAGCTGTTTTTT
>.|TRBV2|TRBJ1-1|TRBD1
CATRQGLTEAFF
TGTGCCACGCGACAGGGACTAACTGAAGCTTTCTTT
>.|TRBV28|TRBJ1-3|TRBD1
CASRPPGQGTGNTIYF
TGTGCCAGCAGACCTCCCGGACAGGGCACTGGAAACACCATATATTTT
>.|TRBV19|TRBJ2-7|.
CASSDWDGTYEQYF
TGTGCCAGTAGTGACTGGGACGGGACCTACGAGCAGTACTTC
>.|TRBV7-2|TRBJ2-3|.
CASSLRRPNGADTQYF
TGTGCCAGCAGCTTACGGCGGCCAAACGGGGCAGATACGCAGTATTTT
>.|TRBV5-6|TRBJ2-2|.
CASSFSRAGKGTGELFF
TGTGCCAGCAGCTTTTCACGGGCAGGGAAAGGAACCGGGGAGCTGTTTTTT
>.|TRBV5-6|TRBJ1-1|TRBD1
CASSYGTGGSGVNTEAFF
TGTGCCAGCAGCTACGGGACAGGGGGCTCCGGGGTGAACACTGAAGCTTTCTTT
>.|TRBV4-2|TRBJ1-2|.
CASSQAPGPRNYGYTF
TGTGCCAGCAGCCAAGCCCCGGGACCGCGAAACTATGGCTACACCTTC
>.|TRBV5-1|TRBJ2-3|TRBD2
CASVLASGSTDTQYF
TGCGCCAGCGTGTTAGCTAGCGGTAGCACAGATACGCAGTATTTT
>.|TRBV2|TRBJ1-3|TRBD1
CAILRQGANTIYF
TGTGCCATCCTGCGACAGGGGGCAAACACCATATATTTT
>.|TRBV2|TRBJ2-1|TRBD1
CAGNRGLLWSSYNEQFF
TGTGCCGGGAACAGGGGCCTACTTTGGAGCTCCTACAATGAGCAGTTCTTC
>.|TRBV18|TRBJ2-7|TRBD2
CASSPSGSREYEQYF
TGTGCCAGCTCACCTAGCGGGAGTAGGGAGTACGAGCAGTACTTC
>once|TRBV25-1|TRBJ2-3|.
CASRGSTDTQYF
TGTGCCAGCAGGGGGAGCACAGATACGCAGTATTTT
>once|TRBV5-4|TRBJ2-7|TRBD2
CASSLASGSPSYEQYF
TGTGCCAGCAGCTTGGCTAGCGGGAGCCCCTCCTACGAGCAGTACTTC
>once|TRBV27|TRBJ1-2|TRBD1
CASRHRDRNYGYTF
TGTGCCAGCAGACATCGGGACAGGAACTATGGCTACACCTTC
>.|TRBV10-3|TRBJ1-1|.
CAISESEGRDRLEAFF
TGTGCCATCAGTGAGTCGGAGGGGCGGGATCGGCTTGAAGCTTTCTTT
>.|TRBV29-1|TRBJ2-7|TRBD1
CSVVHWTGGEQYF
TGCAGCGTTGTGCATTGGACAGGCGGGGAGCAGTACTTC
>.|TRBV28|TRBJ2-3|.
CASSLGIRSSTDTQYF
TGTGCCAGCAGTTTAGGTATTAGGTCTAGCACAGATACGCAGTATTTT
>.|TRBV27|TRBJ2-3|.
CASSFYPGQKRYTQYF
TGTGCCAGCAGTTTCTACCCCGGACAGAAAAGATATACGCAGTATTTT
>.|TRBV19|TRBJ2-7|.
CASSPGPNSYEQYF
TGTGCCAGTAGTCCCGGACCGAACTCCTACGAGCAGTACTTC
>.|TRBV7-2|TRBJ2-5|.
CASSLIGRVGETQYF
TGTGCCAGCAGCTTAATCGGGAGAGTAGGGGAGACCCAGTACTTC
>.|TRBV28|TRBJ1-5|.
CASRPVLHQPQHF
TGTGCCAGCAGGCCGGTATTACACCAGCCCCAGCATTTT
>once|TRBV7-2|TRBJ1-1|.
CASSSQRLNTEAFF
TGTGCCAGCAGCTCCCAGCGCTTGAACACTGAAGCTTTCTTT
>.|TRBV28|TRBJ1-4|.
CASTLGGRNEKLFF
TGTGCCAGCACCCTAGGGGGGAGAAATGAAAAACTGTTTTTT
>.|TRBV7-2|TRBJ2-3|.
CASSSSGGGGIAQYF
TGTGCCAGCAGCTCCAGTGGAGGCGGAGGGATAGCGCAGTATTTT
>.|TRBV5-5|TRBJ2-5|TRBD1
CASSLRSDRIETQYF
TGTGCCAGCAGCCTCCGCTCGGACAGGATAGAGACCCAGTACTTC
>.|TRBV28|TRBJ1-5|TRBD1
CASSPTGESNRPQHF
TGTGCCAGCAGCCCGACAGGGGAGAGCAATCGGCCCCAGCATTTT
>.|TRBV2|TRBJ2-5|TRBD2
CASSEAREGPGTQYF
TGTGCCAGCAGTGAAGCGCGGGAGGGCCCAGGGACCCAGTACTTC
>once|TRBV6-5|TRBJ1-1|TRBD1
CACRQGGSSTEAFF
TGTGCCTGTAGACAGGGAGGAAGTAGCACTGAAGCTTTCTTT
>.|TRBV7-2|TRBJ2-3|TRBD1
CASSLSRGRSTDTQYF
TGTGCCAGCAGCTTATCCAGGGGGCGTAGCACAGATACGCAGTATTTT
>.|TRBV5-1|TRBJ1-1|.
CASSFQGTNTEAFF
TGCGCCAGCAGCTTCCAGGGGACGAACACTGAAGCTTTCTTT
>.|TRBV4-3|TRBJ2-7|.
CATSPLGHHSYEQYF
TGCGCCACGAGCCCCTTAGGACACCACTCCTACGAGCAGTACTTC